This T cell receptor (beta chain) was identified in a study of chemoradiotherapy in HPV16-positive cancers (dated by TCRdb to between 2021 and 2024). With respect to the entire study: Functional T-cell assays on cells from a couple of HPV16-positive patients defined candidate HPV-specific T-cell clones and common TCR motifs. Next, the candidate HPV-specific TCRs and motifs were followed in TCR repertoires from over 85 patients with HPV-related cancers. Whether T-cell immunity against the HPV oncoproteins E6 and E7 changes during chemoradiotherapy and whether survival is affected by this immunity were examined in the study. Results and caveats for the whole study, not just this receptor: In HPV16-positive patients, expansion of HPV-responsive T cells during chemoradiotherapy was found to be associated with improved recurrence-free survival. Expansion of candidate HPV-specific clones and E7-related TCR motifs was observed in the tumor microenvironment during treatment, whereas no such expansion was observed for non-HPV-specific T cells. The survival association was reported for HPV16-positive patients, and the functional definition of HPV-specific T cells was derived from only two HPV16-positive patients.

Receptor amplification or capture employed the immunoSEQ multiplex PCR assay. As stored in TCRdb, this immuneACCESS dataset retains in-frame rearrangements with V and J assigned. A fraction of the clones does not appear; measured against another copy, unresolved V genes explain less than half of the discrepancy, and the remainder lacks a known reason. Present in this sample are roughly 5,800 clones, 70% to 90% of which were seen just once. About 1.9% of the sample rests with the top ten. Germline trimming: 4 bases from V, 6 bases from J; junction bases outside gene matches: 6. From the germline V gene, CDR1 is SGDLS and CDR2 is YYNGEE. The CDR3 has 14 amino acids, counting the end cysteine and phenylalanine. Kept here is only the CDR3 DNA, which spans 42 bases and is read in frame from base 1. Because repertoires were sampled repeatedly during chemoradiotherapy, clonal expansion in the tumor microenvironment could be followed.

A note on this clone: Its antigen is not yet known. Base qualities are missing; no much larger clone stands one base away.

The receptor chain draws on TRBV9 and TRBJ1-1; 10 of the junction bases match TRBD1. Sequencing was performed on blood, taken from a patient who underwent chemoradiotherapy. This TCR was recovered from a human donor with HPV-associated anogenital cancer. The DNA sequence reads TGTGCCAGCAGCCCGAGGACAGGGGGATCTGAAGCTTTCTTT. Protein translation: CASSPRTGGSEAFF. This CDR3, with the reference TRBV9 and TRBJ1-1 proteins standing in past its ends, gives the full variable domain DSGVTQTPKHLITATGQRVTLRCSPRSGDLSVYWYQQSLDQGLQFLIQYYNGEERAKGNILERFSAQQFPDLHSELNLSSLELGDSALYFCASSPRTGGSEAFFGQGTRLTVV.